The source of this T cell receptor (beta chain) is a study of radiation and T cells in renal cell carcinoma. Measured with immunoSEQ multiplex PCR; TCRdb has only the in-frame clones, and not every one. The sample contains 45,000 to 55,000 clones, 75% to 85% of which appear only once. The time point: blood 2 weeks post-SBRT. Sample treatment: 15 Gy SBRT to primary tumor, nephrectomy 4 weeks later. Germline CDR1 reads SGHRS; CDR2 reads YFSETQ. The V segment lost 4 bases and the J segment 7 bases; nucleotides outside the gene matches: 16. This CDR3 is built from 16 residues. The sequence was obtained from a woman between 65 and 79 years old with renal cell carcinoma. The genes are TRBV5-1 and TRBJ2-7; TRBD2 aligns across 8 bases. Here the sequenced sample was blood, taken from a patient whose treatment included radiotherapy and nephrectomy. CDR3 sequence (DNA): TGCGCCAGCAGCCGTGCCGGGGCGGGGGGAACTAGGGAGCAGTACTTC. This encodes CASSRAGAGGTREQYF.